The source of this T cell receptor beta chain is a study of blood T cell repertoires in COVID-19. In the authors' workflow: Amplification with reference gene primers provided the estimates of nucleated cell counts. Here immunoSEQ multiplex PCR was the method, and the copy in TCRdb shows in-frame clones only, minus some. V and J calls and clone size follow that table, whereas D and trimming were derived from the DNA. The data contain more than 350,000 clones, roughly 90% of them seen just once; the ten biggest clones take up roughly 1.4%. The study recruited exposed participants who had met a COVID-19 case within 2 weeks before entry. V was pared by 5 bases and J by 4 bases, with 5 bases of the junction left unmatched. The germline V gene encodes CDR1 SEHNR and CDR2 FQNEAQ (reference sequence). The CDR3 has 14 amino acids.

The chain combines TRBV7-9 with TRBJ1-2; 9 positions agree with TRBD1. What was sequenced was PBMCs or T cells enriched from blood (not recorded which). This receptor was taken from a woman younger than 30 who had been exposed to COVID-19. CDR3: CASSRTGGSYGYTF. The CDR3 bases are TGTGCCAGCAGCCGCACAGGGGGCAGCTATGGCTACACCTTC.